This entry lists 21 T cell receptor beta chains sequenced from one sample in a study of cytomegalovirus exposure and HLA in healthy donors. This table comes from immunoSEQ multiplex PCR, and its TCRdb copy is limited to in-frame clones, with some not included. The data hold roughly 330,000 clones, with about 85% observed a single time. The sample was PBMCs. These receptors came from a woman between 25 and 40 years old in good health and CMV-seropositive.

V usage is TRBV9 and J usage is TRBJ2-2; D gene uncertain. The CDR3 is 14 amino acids. V was cut by 0 bases and J by 6 bases, with 9 bases left in between. Germline assignment: CDR1 SGDLS and CDR2 YYNGEE. The CDR3 DNA follows: TGTGCCAGCAGCGTAGCCGACAAGCCCGGGGAGCTGTTTTTT. Translated, it gives CASSVADKPGELFF. The full variable domain, completed using reference TRBV9 and TRBJ2-2, is DSGVTQTPKHLITATGQRVTLRCSPRSGDLSVYWYQQSLDQGLQFLIQYYNGEERAKGNILERFSAQQFPDLHSELNLSSLELGDSALYFCASSVADKPGELFFGEGSRLTVL.

The genes are TRBV4-3 and TRBJ2-1, with 15 bases aligning to TRBD2. The junction had 4 bases not matched to a gene; V was cut back by 0 bases and J by 7 bases. The CDR3 has 17 residues. Germline CDR1 is LGHNA and CDR2 is YSLEER. CDR3 bases: TGCGCCAGCAGCCAAGATCCGGGACTAGCGGGAGGTAATGAGCAGTTCTTC. Amino acid sequence: CASSQDPGLAGGNEQFF.

The chain employs TRBV7-6 and TRBJ2-1, with D possibly being TRBD1 (6 bases). Germline CDR1 reads SGHVS; CDR2 reads FNYEAQ. The CDR3 contains 15 residues. The V end lost 1 base, the J end lost 6 bases, and 13 bases lay between the germline ends. This CDR3 is CASSLVQTGLNEQFF. For the CDR3, the DNA is TGTGCCAGCAGCTTAGTTCAGACAGGACTCAATGAGCAGTTCTTC.

The gene calls are TRBV27 and TRBJ2-1, with 7 bases lining up with TRBD2. The CDR3 contains 15 residues. With V trimmed by 3 bases and J by 4 bases, 6 bases remained unmatched. Looked up from germline, CDR1 is MNHEY and CDR2 is SMNVEV (reference sequence). The chain's CDR3 is CASSLAGVGYNEQFF. The CDR3 DNA sequence: TGTGCCAGCAGTTTGGCGGGAGTGGGATACAATGAGCAGTTCTTC.

The chain combines TRBV29-1 with TRBJ2-7, with D perhaps given as TRBD1 or TRBD2 (5 bases each). Trimming removed 7 bases at V and 6 bases at J, with 10 bases between. Germline-derived CDR1 and CDR2 are SQVTM and ANQGSEA. This CDR3 has 10 amino acids. CDR3: CSGDRTEQYF. CDR3 nucleotide sequence: TGCAGCGGGGACCGAACCGAGCAGTACTTC.

The CDR3 region is CASSVVTDTQYF. The CDR3 DNA is TGTGCCAGCAGCGTAGTGACAGATACGCAGTATTTT. The genes are TRBV9 and TRBJ2-3; D unclear. The V end lost 0 bases, the J end lost 3 bases, and 2 bases lay between the germline ends. Germline V gene data show CDR1 as SGDLS and CDR2 as YYNGEE. CDR3 length: 12 amino acids.

The chain couples TRBV4-3 to TRBJ1-4, with 8 nucleotides matching TRBD1. CDR3 length: 18 amino acids. Germline values: CDR1 LGHNA, CDR2 YSLEER. V lost 0 bases and J lost 1; bases outside the gene matches: 7. Written as DNA, the CDR3 is TGCGCCAGCAGCCAAGATGTCCCAACAGGGGGAACTAATGAAAAACTGTTTTTT. Its protein product is CASSQDVPTGGTNEKLFF.

The chain is built from TRBV30 and TRBJ2-1; maybe TRBD1 (6 bases). Between the trimmed V and J ends, which lost 2 bases and 4 bases, there was a span of 12 bases. The germline gives CDR1 GTSNPN, CDR2 SVGIG (reference sequence). The length of the CDR3 is 14 residues. This CDR3 is CAWSRSGVYNEQFF. The CDR3 DNA follows: TGTGCCTGGAGTAGATCAGGGGTATACAATGAGCAGTTCTTC.

The chain couples TRBV6-5 to TRBJ2-5; D call uncertain. The CDR3 loop spans 13 amino acids. V lost 3 bases to trimming and J lost 3 bases, with 8 bases between them. Germline CDR1 reads MNHEY; CDR2 reads SVGAGI. CDR3 nucleotides: TGTGCCAGCAGTTATGTTCAAAAAGAGACCCAGTACTTC. Encoded protein: CASSYVQKETQYF.

This chain uses TRBV4-2 with TRBJ1-2; TRBD1 matches at 7 bases. The CDR3 is 15 amino acids. V was clipped by 3 bases and J by 3 bases; unmatched bases: 7. Per the germline V gene, CDR1 is LGHNA and CDR2 is YNFKEQ. The DNA for the CDR3 is TGTGCCAGCAGCCACACCCGAGGGGGCGACTATGGCTACACCTTC. Amino acids: CASSHTRGGDYGYTF.

The chain has TRBV15 and TRBJ1-4; D unclear. Germline V lookup: CDR1 LNHNV, CDR2 YYDKDF (reference sequence). The CDR3 is made up of 16 amino acids. Trimming took 6 bases from V and 0 from J, leaving 14 bases between them. This CDR3 is CATSKEGISTNEKLFF. For the CDR3, the DNA is TGTGCCACCAGTAAAGAGGGAATCTCAACTAATGAAAAACTGTTTTTT.

This rearrangement joins TRBV30 to TRBJ1-4; 7 bases align to TRBD1. The ends lost 2 bases at V and 8 bases at J; junction bases unmatched: 11. The V gene's germline CDR1 is GTSNPN and CDR2 SVGIG (reference sequence). The CDR3 has 15 residues. The CDR3 DNA follows: TGTGCCTGGAGTTTCACAGGGGCCAGTCAAGAAAAACTGTTTTTT. It specifies CAWSFTGASQEKLFF. Supplemented by reference TRBV30 and TRBJ1-4, the full variable domain reads SQTIHQWPATLVQPVGSPLSLECTVEGTSNPNLYWYRQAAGRGLQLLFYSVGIGQISSEVPQNLSASRPQDRQFILSSKKLLLSDSGFYLCAWSFTGASQEKLFFGSGTQLSVL.

The V call is TRBV10-3, the J call TRBJ2-1; D ambiguous. This CDR3 comprises 11 residues. The ends were cut back, 10 bases at V and 8 bases at J, with 12 bases in the middle. From germline, CDR1 is ENHRY and CDR2 SYGVKD. Here the CDR3 DNA reads TGTGCCACCATGGGCGGCGATGAGCAGTTCTTC. As protein: CATMGGDEQFF.

The chain couples TRBV6-5 to TRBJ1-4; maybe TRBD1 (5 bases). The CDR3 sequence is 15 residues long. Trimming removed 3 bases at V and 4 bases at J, with 12 bases between. Per germline, CDR1 MNHEY and CDR2 SVGAGI. In DNA form, the CDR3 reads TGTGCCAGCAGTTATAGGGGTGCCCTTAATGAAAAACTGTTTTTT. Its translation is CASSYRGALNEKLFF.

This chain joins TRBV9 and TRBJ1-1; D perhaps matches TRBD1 (5 bases). Germline V gene data show CDR1 as SGDLS and CDR2 as YYNGEE. V was cut by 0 bases and J by 1 base, with 10 bases left in between. This CDR3 contains 15 residues. CDR3 in amino acids: CASSVVGDSNTEAFF. Here the CDR3 DNA reads TGTGCCAGCAGCGTAGTTGGGGACTCGAACACTGAAGCTTTCTTT. Full variable domain (missing parts from reference TRBV9 and TRBJ1-1): DSGVTQTPKHLITATGQRVTLRCSPRSGDLSVYWYQQSLDQGLQFLIQYYNGEERAKGNILERFSAQQFPDLHSELNLSSLELGDSALYFCASSVVGDSNTEAFFGQGTRLTVV.

The rearrangement joins TRBV6-5 to TRBJ1-3, with D unresolved. This CDR3 spans 14 amino acids. From germline, CDR1 is MNHEY and CDR2 SVGAGI. Trimming removed 4 bases at V and 3 bases at J, with 10 bases between. This CDR3 reads CASSSPIYGNTIYF. The CDR3 DNA reads TGTGCCAGCAGTTCCCCGATATATGGAAACACCATATATTTT.

The V gene is TRBV4-3, the J gene TRBJ1-1, with D perhaps matching TRBD1 (5 bases). Germline CDR1 reads LGHNA; CDR2 reads YSLEER. The CDR3 has 14 residues. V dropped 1 base and J dropped 4 bases, with 10 bases sitting between them. The CDR3: CASSQVGGGTEAFF. As DNA, the CDR3 is TGCGCCAGCAGCCAAGTTGGGGGTGGCACTGAAGCTTTCTTT.

The chain has TRBV2 and TRBJ2-2, with TRBD2 as a possible D gene (6 bases). The germline V gene has CDR1 SNHLY and CDR2 FYNNEI. The CDR3 has 15 amino acids. V lost 4 bases, J lost 7 bases, and 16 bases lay in between. The CDR3 sequence: CASSGGVTASGELFF. CDR3 nucleotides: TGTGCCAGCAGTGGGGGGGTGACAGCGAGCGGGGAGCTGTTTTTT. Filled out from reference TRBV2 and TRBJ2-2, the complete variable domain reads EPEVTQTPSHQVTQMGQEVILRCVPISNHLYFYWYRQILGQKVEFLVSFYNNEISEKSEIFDDQFSVERPDGSNFTLKIRSTKLEDSAMYFCASSGGVTASGELFFGEGSRLTVL.

The chain combines TRBV6-1 with TRBJ1-1; 9 nucleotides agree with TRBD1. The V and J ends lost 11 bases and 0 bases, in that order; junction bases with no gene match: 1. The CDR3 is made up of 12 amino acids. In germline, CDR1 is MNHNS, CDR2 SASEGT. As DNA, the CDR3 is TGTGCCGGGACAGGGATGAACACTGAAGCTTTCTTT. Translated, it gives CAGTGMNTEAFF.

The rearrangement links TRBV30 to TRBJ2-7, with 7 nucleotides matching TRBD2. CDR1 and CDR2 from the germline V gene are GTSNPN and SVGIG (reference sequence). The CDR3 length is 14 residues. Trimming removed 3 bases from V and 6 bases from J; junction bases left unmatched: 11. CDR3 residues: CAWRGGTSSIEQYF. The CDR3 DNA reads as TGTGCCTGGAGGGGGGGGACCTCATCTATCGAGCAGTACTTC. Full variable domain (outside the CDR3, taken from reference TRBV30 and TRBJ2-7): SQTIHQWPATLVQPVGSPLSLECTVEGTSNPNLYWYRQAAGRGLQLLFYSVGIGQISSEVPQNLSASRPQDRQFILSSKKLLLSDSGFYLCAWRGGTSSIEQYFGPGTRLTVT.

V and J are TRBV27 and TRBJ2-7, with 7 bases lining up with TRBD2. The J segment lost 5 bases and the V segment lost 3 bases, leaving 13 bases of the junction unmatched. The CDR3 contains 16 residues. Germline V lookup: CDR1 MNHEY, CDR2 SMNVEV (reference sequence). The CDR3 spells CASSFDGGTMGNEQYF. DNA for the CDR3: TGTGCCAGCAGTTTTGACGGGGGGACCATGGGGAACGAGCAGTACTTC.